The T cell receptor beta chain described here comes from a study of blood T cells in healthy people across ages. Study-wide context: Template switching picked up about one barcoded beta molecule for each two T cells. Whole-study findings and limits: Because sorting was not performed, PBMCs prevented conclusive naive versus antigen-experienced comparison. Higher diversity, along with more naive CD4+ cells, distinguished long-lived donors from aged donors.

About this clonotype itself: The target antigen is unknown. Given a much more abundant clone one base away, this may be a read error.

Using a J-beta primer mix together with a sample-barcoded 5' primer, a second PCR was run for roughly 7 to 11 cycles. Tags on each cDNA molecule came from a template-switch adaptor with 12 random nucleotides. Each CDR3 protein gets one entry after TCRdb re-called the 5' RACE reads with MiXCR. This sample has over 600,000 distinct CDR3 sequences; roughly 41% occur once, and the top ten carry around 30%. V lost 8 bases and J lost 7, with 12 bases in between. The CDR3 sequence is 12 residues long. Germline-derived CDR1 and CDR2 are MDHEN and SYDVKM. The gene calls are TRBV28 and TRBJ2-4, with D perhaps TRBD1 or TRBD2 (5 bases each). This TCR came from a man older than 75 in good health. The specimen sequenced was blood. The CDR3 loop reads CASRGRANIQYF. The DNA of the CDR3 is TGTGCCAGCCGGGGCAGGGCGAACATTCAGTACTTC. Filled out from reference TRBV28 and TRBJ2-4, the complete variable domain reads DVKVTQSSRYLVKRTGEKVFLECVQDMDHENMFWYRQDPGLGLRLIYFSYDVKMKEKGDIPEGYSVSREKKERFSLILESASTNQTSMYLCASRGRANIQYFGAGTRLSVL.